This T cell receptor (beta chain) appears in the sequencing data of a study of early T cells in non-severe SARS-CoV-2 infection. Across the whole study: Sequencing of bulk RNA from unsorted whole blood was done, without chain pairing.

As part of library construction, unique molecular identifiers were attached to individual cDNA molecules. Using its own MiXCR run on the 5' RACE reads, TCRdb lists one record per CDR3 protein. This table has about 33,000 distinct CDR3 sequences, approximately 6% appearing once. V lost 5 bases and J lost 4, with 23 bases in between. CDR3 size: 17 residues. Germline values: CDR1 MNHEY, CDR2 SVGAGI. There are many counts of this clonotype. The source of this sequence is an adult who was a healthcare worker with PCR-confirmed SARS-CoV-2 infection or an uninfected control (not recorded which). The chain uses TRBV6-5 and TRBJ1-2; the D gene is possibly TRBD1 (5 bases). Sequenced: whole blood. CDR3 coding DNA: TGTGCCAGCAGTCCAGACAGCTCGGCGTTTGGGTTCTATGGCTACACCTTC. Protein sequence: CASSPDSSAFGFYGYTF.